The clone carrying this T cell receptor (delta chain) is categorized as medium-sized. The sample has other DNA sequences that encode this CDR3 too. CDR1 and CDR2 (germline): GEAIGNYY, EKD. The CDR3 is 16 residues long. V lost 1 base to trimming and J lost 4 bases; unmatched junction nucleotides: 1. This specimen comes from a study of gamma-delta chains in newborns, infants, children. TCRdb reapplied CATT to the reads. The sample yields roughly 7,900 delta-chain clones, about 3.2% seen once. This sequence joins TRDV2 and TRDJ3; 9 nucleotides agree with TRDD3. The sequencing sample was made of blood. The clonotype was recovered from a child who was a newborn, infant or young child, either healthy, febrile or measles-vaccinated (not recorded which). The CDR3 protein is CACDTGGYWDTRQMFF. CDR3 bases: TGTGCCTGTGACACTGGGGGATATTGGGACACCCGACAGATGTTTTTC.